This T cell receptor beta chain was recovered during a study of cytomegalovirus exposure and HLA in healthy donors. General study findings and limits: TCR beta chain V- and J-gene trimming was linked, in a later analysis, to a missense variant in DCLRE1C. Later analysis found that TCR beta chains associated with HLA were more clonally expanded than other, equally common chains. It was taken for granted in presence/absence analyses that sequencing depth across donors was roughly uniform.

The germline V and J ends were trimmed by 0 bases and 3 bases, with 11 bases remaining between them. The CDR3 is made up of 15 amino acids. From germline, CDR1 is ENHRY and CDR2 SYGVKD. Both 60 Vbeta primers and 13 Jbeta primers went into the PCR. This table comes from immunoSEQ multiplex PCR, and its TCRdb copy is limited to in-frame clones, with some not included. The sample includes some 180,000 clones, roughly 85% seen only once; the top ten take 4% to 4.5%. For this clone: Its antigen remains unidentified.

The V gene is TRBV10-3, the J gene TRBJ1-1; tentative D call: TRBD1 (5 bases). The TCR sequence derives from a woman aged 25 to 39 in good health and CMV-seropositive. Sequenced material: PBMCs. CDR3 nucleotide sequence: TGTGCCATCAGTGAGTCCGGGGGAAGGGACACTGAAGCTTTCTTT. This encodes CAISESGGRDTEAFF.